These T cell receptor beta chains were read from a single sample in a study of Ad26.COV2.S vaccination and SARS-CoV-2 variants. The protocol was immunoSEQ multiplex PCR, while the TCRdb copy is restricted to in-frame clones and leaves out a portion. The sample holds about 350,000 clones, approximately 84% seen once. Sequenced material: peripheral blood, taken in a trial of Ad26.COV2.S vaccine versus placebo. The receptors shown here come from a person between 18 and 65 years old who received the Ad26.COV2.S COVID-19 vaccine or a placebo. The CDR3 runs from the conserved cysteine through the conserved F or W. Fields, in order: D gene, CDR3 length, V gene, J gene, clone size, CDR3 DNA, CDR3 protein. The D gene is left open where the match is weak. Some rows mark clone size as missing; the rest say once, few, many or name a class of expanded clone.

d_call: NA
cdr3_length: 14
v_call: TRBV7-9
j_call: TRBJ1-5
clone_size: NA
cdr3_nt: TGTGCCAGCAGCTTAGGGGGGGGTGGTCAGCCCCAGCATTTT
cdr3_aa: CASSLGGGGQPQHF

d_call: NA
cdr3_length: 16
v_call: TRBV10-1
j_call: TRBJ2-3
clone_size: few
cdr3_nt: TGCGCCAGCAGTGAATATAGACCAGGGGGCACAGATACGCAGTATTTT
cdr3_aa: CASSEYRPGGTDTQYF

d_call: TRBD2
cdr3_length: 17
v_call: TRBV5-8
j_call: TRBJ2-1
clone_size: NA
cdr3_nt: TGTGCCAGCAGCAGGGGACTAGCGGGAGGGTTCTACAATGAGCAGTTCTTC
cdr3_aa: CASSRGLAGGFYNEQFF

d_call: NA
cdr3_length: 13
v_call: TRBV27
j_call: TRBJ2-7
clone_size: NA
cdr3_nt: TGTGCCAGCAGTTTCGGTACAGGGTCGCCGCAGTACTTC
cdr3_aa: CASSFGTGSPQYF

d_call: NA
cdr3_length: 19
v_call: TRBV7-9
j_call: TRBJ2-5
clone_size: NA
cdr3_nt: TGTGCCAGCAGCCAGGGCCAATATAAGGGACACCCCGGAGCGGAGACCCAGTACTTC
cdr3_aa: CASSQGQYKGHPGAETQYF

d_call: TRBD1
cdr3_length: 17
v_call: TRBV28
j_call: TRBJ2-7
clone_size: NA
cdr3_nt: TGTGCCAGCAGTTTTCCCGTCCTTGGACAGGGCCTGAGCGAGCAGTACTTC
cdr3_aa: CASSFPVLGQGLSEQYF

d_call: NA
cdr3_length: 16
v_call: TRBV6-1
j_call: TRBJ1-5
clone_size: NA
cdr3_nt: TGTGCCAGCAGTGAAGCGCTTCGCAGTACCAATCAGCCCCAGCATTTT
cdr3_aa: CASSEALRSTNQPQHF

d_call: NA
cdr3_length: 16
v_call: TRBV6-2/TRBV6-3
j_call: TRBJ2-5
clone_size: once
cdr3_nt: TGTGCCAGCAGTCGGTGGGTCTACCCTCCCCCCGAGACCCAGTACTTC
cdr3_aa: CASSRWVYPPPETQYF

d_call: NA
cdr3_length: 14
v_call: TRBV30
j_call: TRBJ1-2
clone_size: many
cdr3_nt: TGTGCCTGGAGGGGACTAGAAACTAACTATGGCTACACCTTC
cdr3_aa: CAWRGLETNYGYTF

d_call: NA
cdr3_length: 17
v_call: TRBV18
j_call: TRBJ2-7
clone_size: NA
cdr3_nt: TGTGCCAGCTCACCTTTTGGACCAGGGGGGACTCCCTACGAGCAGTACTTC
cdr3_aa: CASSPFGPGGTPYEQYF

d_call: TRBD1
cdr3_length: 15
v_call: TRBV18
j_call: TRBJ2-2
clone_size: NA
cdr3_nt: TGTGCCAGCTCACCCGACAGGGTACGGACCGGGGAGCTGTTTTTT
cdr3_aa: CASSPDRVRTGELFF

d_call: NA
cdr3_length: 13
v_call: TRBV5-1
j_call: TRBJ1-2
clone_size: NA
cdr3_nt: TGCGCCAGCAGCGCGGACCCGTCTTATGGCTACACCTTC
cdr3_aa: CASSADPSYGYTF

d_call: NA
cdr3_length: 14
v_call: TRBV28
j_call: TRBJ2-7
clone_size: NA
cdr3_nt: TGTGCCAGCAGTTTATCCGGGTCGGGCGAGGAGCAGTACTTC
cdr3_aa: CASSLSGSGEEQYF

d_call: NA
cdr3_length: 15
v_call: TRBV28
j_call: TRBJ2-6
clone_size: once
cdr3_nt: TGTGCCAGCAGTTTAAGGGGCGCTGGGGCCAACGTCCTGACTTTC
cdr3_aa: CASSLRGAGANVLTF